The clone carrying this T cell receptor beta chain occurred a few times. The antigen is unknown. For TCR beta, libraries came from iRepertoire HTBI primers and Arm-PCR of CDR3 regions. Each CDR3 protein is one row after TCRdb ran MiXCR on the multiplex PCR reads. The sample consists of 300,000 to 400,000 distinct CDR3 sequences, roughly 15% of them appearing once. This record belongs to a study of regulatory T cells in long-lasting Graves disease. Time point noted: newly diagnosed GD, antithyroid drugs for less than 3 months. Extracted PBMC RNA gave rise to the TCR library. The peripheral blood volume drawn was 7 to 10 milliliters, and it was collected into EDTA tubes. This CDR3 region has 15 residues. CDR1 and CDR2 (germline): MNHEY, SVGEGT. Trimming took off 6 bases at V and 5 bases at J, with 18 bases between the two ends. General study results and limits: Persistent cases of Graves' showed reduced TCR diversity relative to newly diagnosed patients.

The TCR originated in a female donor with Graves disease. Sample: peripheral blood mononuclear cells (PBMCs), taken at new diagnosis, from a patient treated with antithyroid drugs. The V gene is TRBV6-2 or TRBV6-3, the J gene TRBJ2-3, with D possibly TRBD1 on 6 matching bases. The DNA for the CDR3 is TGTGCCAGCAGGCAGCCGGGACACGCTATAGATACGCAGTATTTT. Amino acid sequence: CASRQPGHAIDTQYF.